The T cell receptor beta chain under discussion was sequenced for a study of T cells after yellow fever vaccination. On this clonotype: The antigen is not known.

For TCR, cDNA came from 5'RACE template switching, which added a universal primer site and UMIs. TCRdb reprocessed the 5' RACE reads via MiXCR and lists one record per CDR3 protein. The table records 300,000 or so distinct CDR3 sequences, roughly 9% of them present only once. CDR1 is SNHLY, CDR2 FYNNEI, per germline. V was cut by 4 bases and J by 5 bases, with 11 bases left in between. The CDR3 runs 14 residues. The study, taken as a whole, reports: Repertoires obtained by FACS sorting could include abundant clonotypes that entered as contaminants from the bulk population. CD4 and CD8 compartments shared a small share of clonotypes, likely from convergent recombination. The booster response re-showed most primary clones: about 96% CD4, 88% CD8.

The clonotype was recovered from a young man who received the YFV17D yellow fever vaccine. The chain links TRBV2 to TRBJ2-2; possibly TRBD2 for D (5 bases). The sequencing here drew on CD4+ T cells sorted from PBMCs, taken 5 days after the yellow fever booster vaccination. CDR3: CASSAAVGTGELFF. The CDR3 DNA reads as TGTGCCAGCAGTGCAGCGGTGGGAACCGGGGAGCTGTTTTTT. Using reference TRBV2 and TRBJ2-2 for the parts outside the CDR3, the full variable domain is EPEVTQTPSHQVTQMGQEVILRCVPISNHLYFYWYRQILGQKVEFLVSFYNNEISEKSEIFDDQFSVERPDGSNFTLKIRSTKLEDSAMYFCASSAAVGTGELFFGEGSRLTVL.